The T cell receptor (beta chain) described here comes from a study of human T cells and chemical hapten exposure. Study information: There were per-sample TCR yield variations, arising mainly from small pooled library volume differences.

The V end lost 5 bases, the J end lost 0 bases, and 10 bases lay between the germline ends. CDR3 size: 14 residues. Germline CDR1 is DFQATT and CDR2 is SNEGSKA (reference sequence). This clonotype has a count of ten or more. Time point meaning: patch test 1, 2 weeks after DPC sensitization. Treatment of the sample: therapeutic diphenylcyclopropenone sensitization with weekly scalp DPC. TCRdb processed the RACE reads anew with MiXCR; each CDR3 protein has one entry. The sample has 45,000 to 60,000 distinct CDR3 sequences; approximately 9.3% are singletons. J is TRBJ2-2 and V is TRBV20-1; a weak D match, TRBD2 (5 bases). Here the sequenced sample was whole blood, taken in connection with sensitization to the hapten diphenylcyclopropenone (DPC). This TCR came from a woman aged 40 to 50 with alopecia areata. Some clones in this sample may be carry-over from other donors' samples. CDR3 DNA: TGCAGTGCTTCCTGGCGGGCGAACACCGGGGAGCTGTTTTTT. Residues: CSASWRANTGELFF.